The sequence of this TCR beta chain was determined in a study of cytomegalovirus exposure and HLA in healthy donors. About the research overall: Among the 350 to 400 donors who were genotyped, roughly 85% fell in the genetic ancestry cluster that is associated with self-reported Caucasian donors.

General study findings and limits: Listed as cytomegalovirus-associated were more than 150 TCR beta chains. The authors excluded some V segments, including TRBV6-2 and TRBV6-3, as indistinguishable. In presence/absence analyses, roughly uniform sequencing depth across donors was assumed.

A multiplex PCR was run with 60 Vbeta primers and 13 Jbeta primers. Sequenced by immunoSEQ multiplex PCR; TCRdb stores in-frame clones only, minus some. Here the sample spans about 190,000 clones, more than 65% being singletons. The CDR3 runs 12 residues. CDR1 and CDR2 from the germline V gene are SNHLY and FYNNEI. J was trimmed by 2 bases and V by 9 bases; bases with no gene match: 1. This clone was observed a few times. Its cognate antigen is unknown. The sample taken for sequencing was PBMCs. The receptor comes from a woman in her 30s in good health and CMV-seropositive. The chain combines TRBV2 with TRBJ2-5, with 9 nucleotides matching TRBD1. The CDR3 reads CASGQGQETQYF. DNA of the CDR3: TGTGCCAGTGGACAGGGGCAAGAGACCCAGTACTTC.